This T cell receptor (beta chain) was recovered during a study of blood T cell repertoires in COVID-19. Authors' analysis steps: Cell counts per sample came from amplifying reference gene primers. Repertoires were generated with immunoSEQ multiplex PCR, while TCRdb's copy carries only in-frame clones and drops some. Clonal size and the V and J genes are those of that table, whereas D and trimming came from the DNA. Seen here are under 250,000 clones, approximately 89% observed once, and the top ten hold less than 4%. Recruitment covered under 25 US areas and drew participants whose ages spanned roughly 18 to 95 years. Categorization into cohorts depended on clinical history that participants reported. This CDR3 is 11 amino acids long.

What was sequenced was PBMCs or T cells enriched from blood (not recorded which). This TCR was sampled from a woman in her thirties with acute COVID-19. V and J are TRBV7-5 and TRBJ1-1. TRBV7-5 is a pseudogene. DNA for the CDR3: TGTGTCAGAAGCTTACGCGAGGAAGCTTTCTTT. Its translation: CVRSLREEAFF.